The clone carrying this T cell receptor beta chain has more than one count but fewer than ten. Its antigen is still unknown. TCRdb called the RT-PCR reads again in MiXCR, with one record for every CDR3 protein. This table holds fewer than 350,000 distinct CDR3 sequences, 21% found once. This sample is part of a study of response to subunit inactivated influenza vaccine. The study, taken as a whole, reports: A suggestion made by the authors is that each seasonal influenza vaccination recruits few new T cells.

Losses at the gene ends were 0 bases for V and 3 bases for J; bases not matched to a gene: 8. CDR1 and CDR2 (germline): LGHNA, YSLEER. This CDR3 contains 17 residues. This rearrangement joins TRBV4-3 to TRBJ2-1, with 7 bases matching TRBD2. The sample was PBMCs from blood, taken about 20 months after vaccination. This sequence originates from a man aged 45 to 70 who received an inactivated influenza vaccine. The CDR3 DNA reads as TGCGCCAGCAGCCAAGATCACAGGCTAGCGGTCTACAATGAGCAGTTCTTC. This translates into CASSQDHRLAVYNEQFF.